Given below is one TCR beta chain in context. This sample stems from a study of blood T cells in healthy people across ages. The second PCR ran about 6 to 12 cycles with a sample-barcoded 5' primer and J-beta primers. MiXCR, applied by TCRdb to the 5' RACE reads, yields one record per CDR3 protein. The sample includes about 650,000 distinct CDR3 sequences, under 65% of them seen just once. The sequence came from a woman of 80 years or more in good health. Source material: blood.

Written as DNA, the CDR3 is TGCGCCAGCAGCCCCAGTAATGGGGGGGCGAAGGAAAAACTGTTTTTT. Translated, it gives CASSPSNGGAKEKLFF. The rearrangement links TRBV4-1 to TRBJ1-4, with D perhaps TRBD1 (6 bases). Germline V gene sequence: CDR1 MGHRA, CDR2 YSYEKL. V was trimmed by 4 bases and J by 8 bases, leaving 20 bases between them. The CDR3 consists of 16 residues.